This is a list of T cell receptor beta chains from one sample in a study of control samples from healthy donors and cancer patients. Some clones are missing from TCRdb's copy, which holds only in-frame ones; the method was immunoSEQ multiplex PCR. In the table there are 130,000 or so clones, about 88% of which are singletons. Sequenced input: blood. These receptors all come from a man over 45 in good health. The CDR3 runs from the conserved cysteine through the conserved F or W. The order of the fields is J gene, clone size, D gene, V gene, CDR3 DNA, CDR3 protein. D genes are given only for firm matches. Clone size is given for some rows only: seen once, a few or many times, or a class if the clone is expanded.

J gene: TRBJ1-2; clone size: few; D gene: .; V gene: TRBV28; CDR3 DNA: TGTGCCAGCAGAGCAACAGGGCGGGGCTATGGCTACACCTTC; CDR3 protein: CASRATGRGYGYTF
J gene: TRBJ1-4; clone size: .; D gene: .; V gene: TRBV28; CDR3 DNA: TGTGCCAGCAGTTTATCGGACGGATCGGACAATGAAAAACTGTTTTTT; CDR3 protein: CASSLSDGSDNEKLFF
J gene: TRBJ1-6; clone size: .; D gene: TRBD1; V gene: TRBV2; CDR3 DNA: TGTGCCAGCAGTGCGGACAGGGGCGGTTCACCCCTCCACTTT; CDR3 protein: CASSADRGGSPLHF
J gene: TRBJ2-7; clone size: .; D gene: .; V gene: TRBV5-1; CDR3 DNA: TGCGCCAGCAGCTCCGCCAAGGGTAGCGAGCAGTACTTC; CDR3 protein: CASSSAKGSEQYF
J gene: TRBJ1-1; clone size: .; D gene: .; V gene: TRBV2; CDR3 DNA: TGTGCCAGCAGTGAAGGCAGGGGATTCACTGAAGCTTTCTTT; CDR3 protein: CASSEGRGFTEAFF
J gene: TRBJ1-1; clone size: .; D gene: TRBD1; V gene: TRBV7-9; CDR3 DNA: TGTGCCAGCAGCTTACCCAGGGACAGGGTGAACACTGAAGCTTTCTTT; CDR3 protein: CASSLPRDRVNTEAFF
J gene: TRBJ2-1; clone size: .; D gene: .; V gene: TRBV5-8; CDR3 DNA: TGTGCCAGCAGCTTGGGGGAGCAAGGGGTCTACAATGAGCAGTTCTTC; CDR3 protein: CASSLGEQGVYNEQFF
J gene: TRBJ2-7; clone size: once; D gene: TRBD2; V gene: TRBV13; CDR3 DNA: TGTGCCAGCAGCTTAGGAAGGCTAGCGGGGGTCGAGCAGTACTTC; CDR3 protein: CASSLGRLAGVEQYF
J gene: TRBJ1-5; clone size: .; D gene: .; V gene: TRBV28; CDR3 DNA: TGTGCCAGCAGTTCCCCACCCCGGGTCCGGAGCAATCAGCCCCAGCATTTT; CDR3 protein: CASSSPPRVRSNQPQHF
J gene: TRBJ2-1; clone size: .; D gene: TRBD1; V gene: TRBV27; CDR3 DNA: TGTGCCAGTGGCGGGACAGGGGTAGAAAATGAGCAGTTCTTC; CDR3 protein: CASGGTGVENEQFF
J gene: TRBJ1-2; clone size: .; D gene: .; V gene: TRBV10-2; CDR3 DNA: TGCGCCAGCAGTGAGGGAGATTATGGCTACACCTTC; CDR3 protein: CASSEGDYGYTF
J gene: TRBJ2-7; clone size: .; D gene: .; V gene: TRBV24-1; CDR3 DNA: TGTGCCACCAGTGACGCGGGACACCAGTCCTACGAGCAGTACTTC; CDR3 protein: CATSDAGHQSYEQYF
J gene: TRBJ1-1; clone size: .; D gene: TRBD1; V gene: TRBV7-7; CDR3 DNA: TGTGCCAGCAGCCCAATACAGGGGGCAAAGAACACTGAAGCTTTCTTT; CDR3 protein: CASSPIQGAKNTEAFF
J gene: TRBJ2-6; clone size: .; D gene: .; V gene: TRBV30; CDR3 DNA: TGTGCCTGGAAATGGGGGACTGGGGCCAACGTCCTGACTTTC; CDR3 protein: CAWKWGTGANVLTF
J gene: TRBJ2-7; clone size: .; D gene: .; V gene: TRBV7-2; CDR3 DNA: TGTGCCAGCAGCTGGCGGAGGGGGGCCGACGAGCAGTACTTC; CDR3 protein: CASSWRRGADEQYF
J gene: TRBJ2-1; clone size: .; D gene: TRBD1; V gene: TRBV11-1; CDR3 DNA: TGTGCCAGCAGCTTCCGACAGGGATTTAACAATGAGCAGTTCTTC; CDR3 protein: CASSFRQGFNNEQFF
J gene: TRBJ1-4; clone size: .; D gene: .; V gene: TRBV4-1; CDR3 DNA: TGCGCCAGCAGTGACTTCGGCATCCGACTTCCAACTAATGAAAAACTGTTTTTT; CDR3 protein: CASSDFGIRLPTNEKLFF
J gene: TRBJ2-7; clone size: few; D gene: TRBD1; V gene: TRBV27; CDR3 DNA: TGTGCCAGCAGTTCGAGGGGGCCGGGTTGGGAGCAGTACTTC; CDR3 protein: CASSSRGPGWEQYF
J gene: TRBJ2-5; clone size: .; D gene: .; V gene: TRBV30; CDR3 DNA: TGTGCCTGTTTGAAGGGGGGGGAGACCCAGTACTTC; CDR3 protein: CACLKGGETQYF
J gene: TRBJ2-2; clone size: once; D gene: .; V gene: TRBV24-1; CDR3 DNA: TGTGCCACCAGTGATTCTGGGCACACCGGGGAGCTGTTTTTT; CDR3 protein: CATSDSGHTGELFF
J gene: TRBJ1-1; clone size: .; D gene: .; V gene: TRBV19; CDR3 DNA: TGTGCCAGTAGTATAGGAGCGGGCGAGGCCACTGAAGCTTTCTTT; CDR3 protein: CASSIGAGEATEAFF
J gene: TRBJ1-5; clone size: .; D gene: .; V gene: TRBV5-1; CDR3 DNA: TGCGCCAGCAGCTTGGACGGGGATAGCAATCAGCCCCAGCATTTT; CDR3 protein: CASSLDGDSNQPQHF
J gene: TRBJ1-2; clone size: .; D gene: TRBD1; V gene: TRBV19; CDR3 DNA: TGTGCCAGTAGGCCCGGGACAGGGCCTTACGGCTACACCTTC; CDR3 protein: CASRPGTGPYGYTF
J gene: TRBJ1-6; clone size: .; D gene: .; V gene: TRBV3-1/TRBV3-2; CDR3 DNA: TGTGCCAGCAAGGGAGGGGGAAGCTATAATTCACCCCTCCACTTT; CDR3 protein: CASKGGGSYNSPLHF
J gene: TRBJ1-1; clone size: .; D gene: .; V gene: TRBV28; CDR3 DNA: TGTGCCAGCTCAGGGTGGTCTGAAGCTTTCTTT; CDR3 protein: CASSGWSEAFF
J gene: TRBJ2-5; clone size: once; D gene: .; V gene: TRBV9; CDR3 DNA: TGTGCCAGCAGCGTAGCTGCAGGGATTCAAGAGACCCAGTACTTC; CDR3 protein: CASSVAAGIQETQYF
J gene: TRBJ2-7; clone size: .; D gene: .; V gene: TRBV6-4; CDR3 DNA: TGTGCCAGCAGTGACAGATCAGGGCGCGAGCAGTACTTC; CDR3 protein: CASSDRSGREQYF
J gene: TRBJ2-5; clone size: once; D gene: TRBD2; V gene: TRBV2; CDR3 DNA: TGTGCCAGCAAGCAAATAAGGGAGGGCGGGACCCAGTACTTC; CDR3 protein: CASKQIREGGTQYF
J gene: TRBJ2-1; clone size: .; D gene: .; V gene: TRBV2; CDR3 DNA: TGTGCCAGCAGGGGCTCCGGGATAGGGCAGTTCTTC; CDR3 protein: CASRGSGIGQFF
J gene: TRBJ2-3; clone size: .; D gene: .; V gene: TRBV7-9; CDR3 DNA: TGTGCCAGCAGCAGGGGGGTGGGCGCAGATACGCAGTATTTT; CDR3 protein: CASSRGVGADTQYF
J gene: TRBJ2-1; clone size: .; D gene: .; V gene: TRBV13; CDR3 DNA: TGTGCCAGCAGCTTAGGAAAGGGCAGCTACAATGAGCAGTTCTTC; CDR3 protein: CASSLGKGSYNEQFF
J gene: TRBJ2-7; clone size: .; D gene: TRBD1; V gene: TRBV5-4; CDR3 DNA: TGTGCCAGCAGCTTGAACAGGGGAACCCTCGAGCAGTACTTC; CDR3 protein: CASSLNRGTLEQYF
J gene: TRBJ2-5; clone size: .; D gene: .; V gene: TRBV30; CDR3 DNA: TGTGCCTGGAGTGTCGATAGTACGCCAAGAGAGACCCAGTACTTC; CDR3 protein: CAWSVDSTPRETQYF
J gene: TRBJ2-3; clone size: .; D gene: .; V gene: TRBV15; CDR3 DNA: TGTGCCACCAGCAGGGCCGGGGACAGCACAGATACGCAGTATTTT; CDR3 protein: CATSRAGDSTDTQYF
J gene: TRBJ2-3; clone size: .; D gene: .; V gene: TRBV12-5; CDR3 DNA: TGTGCTAGTGGTTTGTCGGTCCCAACAGATACGCAGTATTTT; CDR3 protein: CASGLSVPTDTQYF
J gene: TRBJ2-7; clone size: few; D gene: TRBD1; V gene: TRBV7-9; CDR3 DNA: TGTGCCAGCGAAAGGGACAGGGGGCACGAGCAGTACTTC; CDR3 protein: CASERDRGHEQYF
J gene: TRBJ1-1; clone size: .; D gene: .; V gene: TRBV7-6; CDR3 DNA: TGTGCCAGCAGCGTACGGGACACCCCGAACACTGAAGCTTTCTTT; CDR3 protein: CASSVRDTPNTEAFF
J gene: TRBJ1-1; clone size: .; D gene: .; V gene: TRBV27; CDR3 DNA: TGTGCCAGCAGTTTCAGGGGTGGCACTGAAGCTTTCTTT; CDR3 protein: CASSFRGGTEAFF
J gene: TRBJ1-2; clone size: .; D gene: TRBD1; V gene: TRBV6-6; CDR3 DNA: TGTGCCAGCAGCTCTGGATTGACAGGGATGAATGGCTACACCTTC; CDR3 protein: CASSSGLTGMNGYTF
J gene: TRBJ1-1; clone size: .; D gene: .; V gene: TRBV5-1; CDR3 DNA: TGCGCCAGCAGACTTTCGCCGGGGGTGGTGGGAACTGAAGCTTTCTTT; CDR3 protein: CASRLSPGVVGTEAFF
J gene: TRBJ2-3; clone size: .; D gene: TRBD2; V gene: TRBV20-1; CDR3 DNA: TGCAGTGCTAGTCGACTAGCGGGGGACGCGGATACGCAGTATTTT; CDR3 protein: CSASRLAGDADTQYF